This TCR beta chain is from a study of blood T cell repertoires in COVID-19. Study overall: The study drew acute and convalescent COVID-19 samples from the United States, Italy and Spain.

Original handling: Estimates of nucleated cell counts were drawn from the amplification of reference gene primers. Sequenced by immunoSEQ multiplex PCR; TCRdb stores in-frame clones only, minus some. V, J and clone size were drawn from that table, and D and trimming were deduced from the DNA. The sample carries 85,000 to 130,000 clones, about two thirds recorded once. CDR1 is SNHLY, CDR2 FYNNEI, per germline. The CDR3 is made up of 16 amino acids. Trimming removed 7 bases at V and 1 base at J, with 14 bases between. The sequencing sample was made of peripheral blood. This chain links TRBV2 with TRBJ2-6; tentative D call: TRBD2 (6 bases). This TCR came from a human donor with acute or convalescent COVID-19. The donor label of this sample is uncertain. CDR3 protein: CASIKDGGSGANVLTF. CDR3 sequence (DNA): TGTGCCAGCATTAAGGACGGGGGATCTGGGGCCAACGTCCTGACTTTC. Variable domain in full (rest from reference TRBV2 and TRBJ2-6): EPEVTQTPSHQVTQMGQEVILRCVPISNHLYFYWYRQILGQKVEFLVSFYNNEISEKSEIFDDQFSVERPDGSNFTLKIRSTKLEDSAMYFCASIKDGGSGANVLTFGAGSRLTVL.